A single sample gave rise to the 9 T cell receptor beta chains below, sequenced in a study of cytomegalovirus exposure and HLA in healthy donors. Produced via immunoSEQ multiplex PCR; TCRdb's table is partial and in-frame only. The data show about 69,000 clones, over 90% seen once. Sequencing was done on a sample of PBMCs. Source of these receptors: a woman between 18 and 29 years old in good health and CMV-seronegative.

The CDR3 sequence: CASSQPTGTIAGELFF. Here the CDR3 DNA reads TGCGCCAGCAGCCAACCAACCGGGACTATAGCCGGGGAGCTGTTTTTT. J is TRBJ2-2 and V is TRBV4-1; 7 bases line up with TRBD2. Germline CDR1 reads MGHRA; CDR2 reads YSYEKL. The CDR3 spans 16 residues. With V trimmed by 2 bases and J by 6 bases, 9 bases remained unmatched.

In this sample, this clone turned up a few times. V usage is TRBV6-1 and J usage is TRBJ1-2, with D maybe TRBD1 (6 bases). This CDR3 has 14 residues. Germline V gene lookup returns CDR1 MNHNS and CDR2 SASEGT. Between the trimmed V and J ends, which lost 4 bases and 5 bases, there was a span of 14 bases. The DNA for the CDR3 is TGTGCCAGCAGTGCACCTCGGGGGGCTTATGGCTACACCTTC. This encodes CASSAPRGAYGYTF.

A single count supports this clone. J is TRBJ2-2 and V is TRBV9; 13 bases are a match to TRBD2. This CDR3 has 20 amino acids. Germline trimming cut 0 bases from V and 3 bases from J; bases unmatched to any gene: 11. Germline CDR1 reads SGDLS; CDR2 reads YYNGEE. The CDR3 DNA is TGTGCCAGCAGCGTAGCAGCCCCACTAGCGGGGGGGCTTTACACCGGGGAGCTGTTTTTT. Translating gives CASSVAAPLAGGLYTGELFF.

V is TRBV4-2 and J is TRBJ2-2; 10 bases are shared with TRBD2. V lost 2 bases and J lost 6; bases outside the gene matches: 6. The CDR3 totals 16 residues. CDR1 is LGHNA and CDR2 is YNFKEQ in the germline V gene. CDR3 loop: CASSQSLAGVPGELFF. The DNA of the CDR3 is TGTGCCAGCAGCCAAAGTCTAGCGGGAGTACCCGGGGAGCTGTTTTTT.

The CDR3, as DNA: TGTGCCAGCAGTTTGGTCGGCGCTCGGAGGACTGAAGCTTTCTTT. Protein sequence: CASSLVGARRTEAFF. The chain carries TRBV28 and TRBJ1-1; D gene uncertain. Germline V gene data show CDR1 as MDHEN and CDR2 as SYDVKM. The CDR3 spans 15 residues. Trimming removed 3 bases from V and 5 bases from J, with 16 bases in between. Variable domain in full (rest from reference TRBV28 and TRBJ1-1): DVKVTQSSRYLVKRTGEKVFLECVQDMDHENMFWYRQDPGLGLRLIYFSYDVKMKEKGDIPEGYSVSREKKERFSLILESASTNQTSMYLCASSLVGARRTEAFFGQGTRLTVV.

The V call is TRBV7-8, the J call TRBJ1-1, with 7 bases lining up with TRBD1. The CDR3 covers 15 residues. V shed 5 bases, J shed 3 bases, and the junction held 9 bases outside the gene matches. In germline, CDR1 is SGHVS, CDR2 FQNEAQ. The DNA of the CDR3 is TGTGCCAGCAGCCTAGAGACAGGGACACACACTGAAGCTTTCTTT. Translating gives CASSLETGTHTEAFF.

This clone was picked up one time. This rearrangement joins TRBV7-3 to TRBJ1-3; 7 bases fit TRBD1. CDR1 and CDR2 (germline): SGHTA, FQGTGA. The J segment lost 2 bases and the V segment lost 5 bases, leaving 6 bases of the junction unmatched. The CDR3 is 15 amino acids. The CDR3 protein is CASSGSDRAGNTIYF. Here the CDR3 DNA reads TGTGCCAGCAGCGGATCCGACAGGGCTGGAAACACCATATATTTT.

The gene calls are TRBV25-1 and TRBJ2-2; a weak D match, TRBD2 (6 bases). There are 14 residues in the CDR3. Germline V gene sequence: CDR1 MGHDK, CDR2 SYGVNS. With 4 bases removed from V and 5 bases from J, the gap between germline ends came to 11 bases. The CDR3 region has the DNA TGTGCCAGCAGTGTGGGGGGTGTGACCGGGGAGCTGTTTTTT. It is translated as CASSVGGVTGELFF.

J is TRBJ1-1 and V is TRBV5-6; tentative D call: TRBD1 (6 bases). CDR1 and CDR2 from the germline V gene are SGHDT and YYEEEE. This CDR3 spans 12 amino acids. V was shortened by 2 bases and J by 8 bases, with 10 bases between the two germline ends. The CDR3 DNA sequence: TGTGCCAGCAGCTTTCAGGACAGCGAAGCTTTCTTT. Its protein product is CASSFQDSEAFF.